This T cell receptor (beta chain) was captured in a study of regulatory T cells in long-lasting Graves disease. Whole-study findings and limits: Only peripheral blood was studied, not thyroid tissue.

Indicated time point: persistent/refractory GD, antithyroid drugs over 5 years with positive TRAb. From PBMCs, RNA was extracted and then used to make the TCR library. To make TCR beta libraries, researchers used iRepertoire HTBI primers and Arm-PCR of CDR3 regions. TCRdb ran MiXCR on the multiplex PCR reads and lists one entry per CDR3 protein. The sample consists of approximately 290,000 distinct CDR3 sequences, around 23% of them appearing once. The CDR3 runs 12 residues. CDR1 and CDR2 (germline): DFQATT, SNEGSKA (reference sequence). Trimming at V came to 3 bases and at J to 12 bases, leaving 5 bases not matched to a gene. This clonotype has at least ten counts. Its antigen is not known.

The sequencing used peripheral blood mononuclear cells (PBMCs), collected when the disease was refractory, from a patient treated with antithyroid drugs. The chain couples TRBV20-1 to TRBJ2-4, with 10 bases that match TRBD2. The sequence was collected from a female donor with Graves disease. The DNA of the CDR3 is TGCAGTGCTAGGGAAGGACTAGCGGATCAGTACTTC. Translation gives CSAREGLADQYF.